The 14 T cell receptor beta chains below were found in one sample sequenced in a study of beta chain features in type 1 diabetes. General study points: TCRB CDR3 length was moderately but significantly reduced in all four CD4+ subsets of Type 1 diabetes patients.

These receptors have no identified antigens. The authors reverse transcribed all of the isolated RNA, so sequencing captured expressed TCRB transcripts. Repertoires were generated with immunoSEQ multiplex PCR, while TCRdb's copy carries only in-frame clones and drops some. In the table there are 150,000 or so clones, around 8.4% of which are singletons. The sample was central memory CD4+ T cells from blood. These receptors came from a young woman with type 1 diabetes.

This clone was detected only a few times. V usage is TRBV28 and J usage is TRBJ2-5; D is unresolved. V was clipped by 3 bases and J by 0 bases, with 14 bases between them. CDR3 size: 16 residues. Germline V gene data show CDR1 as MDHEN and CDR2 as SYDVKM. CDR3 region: CASSFGVSPYQETQYF. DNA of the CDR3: TGTGCCAGCAGTTTTGGAGTCAGCCCATACCAAGAGACCCAGTACTTC.

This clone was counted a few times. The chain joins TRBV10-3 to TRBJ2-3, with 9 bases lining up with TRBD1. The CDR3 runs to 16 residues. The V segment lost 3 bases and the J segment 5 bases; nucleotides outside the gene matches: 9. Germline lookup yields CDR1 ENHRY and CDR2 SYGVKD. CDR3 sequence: CAISDHNRGQGDTQYF. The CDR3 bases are TGTGCCATCAGTGACCACAACAGGGGGCAGGGAGATACGCAGTATTTT.

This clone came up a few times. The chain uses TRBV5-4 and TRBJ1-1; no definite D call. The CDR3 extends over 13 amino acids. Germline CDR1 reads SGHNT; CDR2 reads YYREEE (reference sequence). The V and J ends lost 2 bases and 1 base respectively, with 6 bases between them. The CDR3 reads CASSLRRNTEAFF. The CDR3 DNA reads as TGTGCCAGCAGCTTACGGAGGAACACTGAAGCTTTCTTT.

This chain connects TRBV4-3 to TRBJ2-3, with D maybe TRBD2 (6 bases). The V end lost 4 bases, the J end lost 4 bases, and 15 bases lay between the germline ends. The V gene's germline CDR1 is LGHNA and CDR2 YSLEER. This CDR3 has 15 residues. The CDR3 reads CASSRGSSGSDTQYF. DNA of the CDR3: TGCGCCAGCAGCCGTGGGAGTAGCGGATCAGATACGCAGTATTTT.

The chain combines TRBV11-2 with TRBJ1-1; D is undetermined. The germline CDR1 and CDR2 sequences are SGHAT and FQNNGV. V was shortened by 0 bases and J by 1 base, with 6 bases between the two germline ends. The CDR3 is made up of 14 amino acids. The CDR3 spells CASSLEFRNTEAFF. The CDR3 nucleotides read TGTGCCAGCAGCTTAGAATTTAGGAACACTGAAGCTTTCTTT.

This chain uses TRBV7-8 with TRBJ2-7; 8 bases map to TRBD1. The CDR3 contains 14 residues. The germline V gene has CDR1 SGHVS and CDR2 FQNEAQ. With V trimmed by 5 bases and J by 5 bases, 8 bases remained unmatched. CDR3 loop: CASSILTGVHEQYF. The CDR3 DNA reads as TGTGCCAGCAGCATATTGACAGGGGTCCACGAGCAGTACTTC. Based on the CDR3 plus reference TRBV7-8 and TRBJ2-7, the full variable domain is GAGVSQSPRYKVAKRGQDVALRCDPISGHVSLFWYQQALGQGPEFLTYFQNEAQLDKSGLPSDRFFAERPEGSVSTLKIQRTQQEDSAVYLCASSILTGVHEQYFGPGTRLTVT.

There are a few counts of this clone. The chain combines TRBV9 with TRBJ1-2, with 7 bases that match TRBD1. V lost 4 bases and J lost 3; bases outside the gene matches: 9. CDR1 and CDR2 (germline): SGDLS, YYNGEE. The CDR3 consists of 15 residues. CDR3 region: CASSKQQGVDYGYTF. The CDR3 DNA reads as TGTGCCAGCAGCAAACAGCAGGGGGTGGACTATGGCTACACCTTC. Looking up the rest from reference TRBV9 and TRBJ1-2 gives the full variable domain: DSGVTQTPKHLITATGQRVTLRCSPRSGDLSVYWYQQSLDQGLQFLIQYYNGEERAKGNILERFSAQQFPDLHSELNLSSLELGDSALYFCASSKQQGVDYGYTFGSGTRLTVV.

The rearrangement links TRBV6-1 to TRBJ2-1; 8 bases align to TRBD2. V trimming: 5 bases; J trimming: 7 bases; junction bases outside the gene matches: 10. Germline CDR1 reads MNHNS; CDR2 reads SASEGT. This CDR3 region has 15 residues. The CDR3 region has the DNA TGTGCCAGCAGTCCCCCGGGACTAGATGGTAATGAGCAGTTCTTC. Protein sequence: CASSPPGLDGNEQFF.

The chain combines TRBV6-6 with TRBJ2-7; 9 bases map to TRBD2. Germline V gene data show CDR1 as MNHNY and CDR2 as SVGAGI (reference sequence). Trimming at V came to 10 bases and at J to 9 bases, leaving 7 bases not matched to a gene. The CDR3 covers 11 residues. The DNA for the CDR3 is TGTGCCATTTCGCTAGCGGGAACGCAGTACTTC. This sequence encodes CAISLAGTQYF.

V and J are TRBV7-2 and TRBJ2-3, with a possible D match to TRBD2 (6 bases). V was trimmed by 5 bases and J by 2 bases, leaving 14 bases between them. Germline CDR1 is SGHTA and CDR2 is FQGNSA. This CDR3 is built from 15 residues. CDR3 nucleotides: TGTGCCAGCAGCCGCAGCGGGCGAATCACAGATACGCAGTATTTT. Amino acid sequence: CASSRSGRITDTQYF.

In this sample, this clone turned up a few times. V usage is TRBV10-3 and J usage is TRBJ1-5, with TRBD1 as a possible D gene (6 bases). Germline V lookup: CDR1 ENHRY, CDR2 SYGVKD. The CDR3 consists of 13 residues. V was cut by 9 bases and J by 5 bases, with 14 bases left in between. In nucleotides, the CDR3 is TGTGCCATGGCGCGGACAGCCGATCAGCCCCAGCATTTT. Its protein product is CAMARTADQPQHF.

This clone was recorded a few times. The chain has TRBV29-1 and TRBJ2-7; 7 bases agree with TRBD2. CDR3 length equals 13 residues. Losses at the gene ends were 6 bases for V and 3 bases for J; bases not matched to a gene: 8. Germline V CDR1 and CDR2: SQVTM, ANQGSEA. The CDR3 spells CSVSAGGGYEQYF. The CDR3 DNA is TGCAGCGTCTCGGCGGGCGGGGGCTACGAGCAGTACTTC.

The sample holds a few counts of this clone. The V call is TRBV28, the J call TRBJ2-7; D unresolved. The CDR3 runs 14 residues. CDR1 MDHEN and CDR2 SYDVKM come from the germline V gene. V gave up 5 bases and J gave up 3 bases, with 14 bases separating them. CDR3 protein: CASSSFSYGYEQYF. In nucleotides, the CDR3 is TGTGCCAGCAGTAGCTTCTCTTATGGCTACGAGCAGTACTTC.

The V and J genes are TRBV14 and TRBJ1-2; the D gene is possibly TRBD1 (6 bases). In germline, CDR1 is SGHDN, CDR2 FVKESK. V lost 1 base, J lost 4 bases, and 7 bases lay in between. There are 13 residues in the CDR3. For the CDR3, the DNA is TGTGCCAGCAGCCAAGGGGGGCTCTATGGCTACACCTTC. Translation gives CASSQGGLYGYTF.